The rows below give T cell receptor beta chains drawn from one sample of a study of T cells in Graves' hyperthyroidism and ophthalmopathy. Each CDR3 protein is one row after TCRdb ran MiXCR on the multiplex PCR reads. The sample carries approximately 600,000 distinct CDR3 sequences, less than 25% recorded once. The specimen was blood. Every receptor here comes from a man aged 25 to 45 with Graves' ophthalmopathy. The CDR3 runs from the conserved cysteine through the conserved F or W. D genes are given only for firm matches. The size entry is marked missing in some rows and otherwise reads once, few, many or a size class.

J | size | D | V | CDR3 | DNA
TRBJ1-6 | few | - | TRBV6-1 | CASSEGGEDPYNSPLHF | TGTGCCAGCAGTGAAGGGGGGGAGGACCCTTATAATTCACCCCTCCACTTT
TRBJ1-1 | many | - | TRBV7-9 | CASSLVAGSTEAFF | TGTGCCAGCAGCTTAGTCGCTGGGTCCACTGAAGCTTTCTTT
TRBJ1-6 | many | TRBD1 | TRBV3-1 | CASSQYSTGLGSPLHF | TGTGCCAGCAGCCAATACTCGACAGGGCTTGGGTCACCCCTCCACTTT
TRBJ1-5 | few | - | TRBV2 | CASSAGGAGQPQHF | TGTGCCAGCAGTGCGGGAGGGGCAGGACAGCCCCAGCATTTT
TRBJ2-1 | many | TRBD2 | TRBV13 | CASSSRTLAGGIYNEQFF | TGTGCCAGCAGCTCCCGCACCCTAGCGGGAGGGATATACAATGAGCAGTTCTTC
TRBJ2-5 | - | TRBD2 | TRBV30 | CAWSPLGLAGETQYF | TGTGCCTGGAGCCCTTTGGGACTAGCGGGAGAGACCCAGTACTTC
TRBJ2-5 | - | - | TRBV9 | CASSVGQGLAETQYF | TGTGCCAGCAGCGTAGGGCAGGGCTTGGCAGAGACCCAGTACTTC
TRBJ2-1 | few | TRBD2 | TRBV28 | CASSFLAGWGNEQFF | TGTGCCAGCAGTTTCCTAGCGGGGTGGGGGAATGAGCAGTTCTTC
TRBJ2-2 | few | - | TRBV12-3/TRBV12-4 | CASTTGTTNTGELFF | TGTGCCAGCACTACAGGGACTACGAACACCGGGGAGCTGTTTTTT
TRBJ2-5 | - | - | TRBV7-2 | CASSLAAAGSQETQYF | TGTGCCAGCAGCTTAGCGGCAGCCGGGAGTCAAGAGACCCAGTACTTC
TRBJ2-3 | - | - | TRBV24-1 | CATSEDTQYF | TGTGCCACCAGTGAAGATACGCAGTATTTT
TRBJ2-7 | many | - | TRBV28 | CASLNSPYEQYF | TGTGCCAGCCTCAACAGCCCCTACGAGCAGTACTTC
TRBJ1-2 | few | - | TRBV20-1 | CSASAEGNYGYTF | TGCAGTGCTAGCGCAGAGGGTAACTATGGCTACACCTTC
TRBJ2-1 | few | - | TRBV7-2 | CASSSITGLQARINEQFF | TGTGCCAGCAGTTCAATCACGGGACTCCAAGCAAGGATCAATGAGCAGTTCTTC
TRBJ1-3 | - | - | TRBV5-8 | CASSEFGRSGNTIYF | TGTGCCAGCAGCGAGTTCGGCAGGAGTGGAAACACCATATATTTT
TRBJ1-2 | many | TRBD1 | TRBV30 | CAWSGGTGQGLLYGYTF | TGTGCCTGGAGTGGAGGTACGGGACAGGGCCTCCTCTATGGCTACACCTTC
TRBJ2-1 | many | - | TRBV30 | CAWKWDPRGDEQFF | TGTGCCTGGAAATGGGACCCCAGGGGGGATGAGCAGTTCTTC
TRBJ2-7 | many | - | TRBV11-2 | CASSLKRGASYEQYF | TGTGCCAGCAGCTTAAAGAGAGGGGCCTCCTACGAGCAGTACTTC
TRBJ2-1 | - | - | TRBV5-1 | CASSLIGGPLGNEQFF | TGCGCCAGCAGCTTAATCGGGGGCCCCCTGGGCAATGAGCAGTTCTTC
TRBJ2-1 | - | TRBD1 | TRBV29-1 | CSVETGLGNEQFF | TGCAGCGTTGAGACAGGGTTGGGCAATGAGCAGTTCTTC
TRBJ1-3 | many | - | TRBV30 | CACRLGRNTIYF | TGTGCCTGCCGCCTGGGGAGAAACACCATATATTTT
TRBJ2-1 | - | TRBD1 | TRBV20-1 | CSARPGQLFLNEQFF | TGCAGTGCTAGACCGGGACAGCTTTTCCTGAATGAGCAGTTCTTC
TRBJ2-7 | few | - | TRBV7-9 | CASSLTERWHEQYF | TGTGCCAGCAGTCTAACGGAGAGGTGGCACGAGCAGTACTTC
TRBJ1-2 | few | - | TRBV4-2 | CASSQDGVTNYGYTF | TGTGCCAGCAGCCAAGATGGCGTTACTAACTATGGCTACACCTTC
TRBJ1-5 | few | - | TRBV4-3 | CASSQEHYSNQPQHF | TGCGCCAGCAGCCAAGAGCATTATAGCAATCAGCCCCAGCATTTT
TRBJ2-3 | - | TRBD2 | TRBV25-1 | CASSGLAGGPGQADTQYF | TGTGCCAGCAGTGGACTAGCGGGGGGGCCAGGGCAGGCAGATACGCAGTATTTT